This TCR beta chain was sequenced in a study of T cell responses to AZD1222 COVID-19 vaccine. Study-level points and caveats: Reportedly, close to half of spike-specific TCRs are directed against unmutated variant regions.

As concerns this clone: Its antigen remains unidentified.

Generated by immunoSEQ multiplex PCR, the TCRdb table keeps only in-frame clones and is missing some. This table has 150,000 to 200,000 clones, roughly 94% appearing once. This sequence originates from an adult who received the AZD1222 COVID-19 vaccine. Here the sequenced sample was peripheral blood, taken 28 days after the second AZD1222 dose.

CDR3 amino acids: CSANLDLEQFF. The CDR3, as DNA: TGCAGCGCTAACCTAGATCTTGAGCAGTTCTTC. The V and J genes are TRBV29-1 and TRBJ2-1, with D unresolved. Trimming took off 7 bases at V and 9 bases at J, with 13 bases between the two ends. The CDR3 sequence is 11 residues long. Germline loops: CDR1 SQVTM, CDR2 ANQGSEA.